This TCR beta chain was recorded in a study of T cells in localized non-small cell lung cancer. Whole-study results and caveats: Overall survival was longer when the density of T cells in the blood was higher. Sequencing was limited to one tumor region, leaving the possibility of heterogeneity open. Peak T cell clonality was found in uninvolved adjacent lung, exceeding tumor.

Sequencing was performed with immunoSEQ multiplex PCR; in TCRdb, only in-frame clones are kept and a portion is missing. The sample shows 2,400 or so clones, approximately 22% of them seen only once. CDR1 and CDR2 (germline): SGHNT, YENEEA. V dropped 5 bases and J dropped 4; count of bases not matched to a gene: 11. The CDR3 covers 16 residues. This clone was counted between two and nine times. Antigen unknown. The V and J genes are TRBV11-3 and TRBJ2-1, with 7 bases lining up with TRBD2. Sequencing used lung tumor tissue, obtained before any cancer treatment. The source is a man aged 35-75 years with stage I lung adenocarcinoma. Written as DNA, the CDR3 is TGTGCCAGCAGCCGCCAAAGCCAGCGGGAATACAATGAGCAGTTCTTC. The encoded protein is CASSRQSQREYNEQFF. Together with reference TRBV11-3 and TRBJ2-1, the CDR3 gives the full variable domain: EAGVVQSPRYKIIEKKQPVAFWCNPISGHNTLYWYLQNLGQGPELLIRYENEEAVDDSQLPKDRFSAERLKGVDSTLKIQPAELGDSAVYLCASSRQSQREYNEQFFGPGTRLTVL.